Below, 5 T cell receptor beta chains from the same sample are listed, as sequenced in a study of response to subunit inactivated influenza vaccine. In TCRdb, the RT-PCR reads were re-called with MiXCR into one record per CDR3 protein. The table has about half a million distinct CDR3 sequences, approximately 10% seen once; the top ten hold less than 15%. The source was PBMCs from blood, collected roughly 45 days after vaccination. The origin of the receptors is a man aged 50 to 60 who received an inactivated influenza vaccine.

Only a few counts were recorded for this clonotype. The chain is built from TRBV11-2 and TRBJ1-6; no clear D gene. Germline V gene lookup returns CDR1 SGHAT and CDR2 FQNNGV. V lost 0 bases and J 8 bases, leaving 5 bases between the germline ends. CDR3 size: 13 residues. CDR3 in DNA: TGTGCCAGCAGCTTAGATGGGTATTCACCCCTCCACTTT. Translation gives CASSLDGYSPLHF.

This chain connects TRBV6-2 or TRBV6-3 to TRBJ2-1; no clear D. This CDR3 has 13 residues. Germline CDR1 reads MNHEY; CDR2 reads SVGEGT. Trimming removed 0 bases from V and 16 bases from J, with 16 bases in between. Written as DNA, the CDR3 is TGTGCCAGCAGTTACTCGGCTTCCAGGATGTCATTCTTC. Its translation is CASSYSASRMSFF.

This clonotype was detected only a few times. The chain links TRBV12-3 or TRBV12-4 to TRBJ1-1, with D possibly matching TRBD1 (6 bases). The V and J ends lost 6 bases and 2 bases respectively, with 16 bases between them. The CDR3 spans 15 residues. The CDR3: CASRIVGAKNTEAFF. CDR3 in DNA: TGTGCCAGCAGAATAGTGGGGGCCAAAAACACTGAAGCTTTCTTT.

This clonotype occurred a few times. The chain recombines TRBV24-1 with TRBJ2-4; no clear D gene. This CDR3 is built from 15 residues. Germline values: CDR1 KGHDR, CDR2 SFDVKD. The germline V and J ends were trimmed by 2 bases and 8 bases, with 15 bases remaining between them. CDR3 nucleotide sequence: TGTGCCACCAGTGATTCCCGGGCCTCGGGTGACATTCAGTACTTC. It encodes CATSDSRASGDIQYF.

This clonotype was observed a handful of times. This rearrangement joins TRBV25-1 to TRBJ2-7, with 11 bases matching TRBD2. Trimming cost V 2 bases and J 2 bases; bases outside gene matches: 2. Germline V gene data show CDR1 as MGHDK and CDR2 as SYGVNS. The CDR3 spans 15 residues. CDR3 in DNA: TGTGCCAGCAGTGAACTAGCGGGAGGAACCTACGAGCAGTACTTC. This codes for CASSELAGGTYEQYF.